The 18 T cell receptor beta chains below all came from one sample that was sequenced in a study of blood T cell repertoires in COVID-19. Only in-frame clones appear in the TCRdb table, and some are missing; sequencing was by immunoSEQ multiplex PCR. The table records about 68,000 clones, roughly 83% of them present only once. Sequencing input: peripheral blood. The receptor source for this set is a man aged 45 to 65 with active COVID-19.

The chain combines TRBV25-1 with TRBJ2-3; TRBD2 is a possible D gene (6 bases). Per germline, CDR1 MGHDK and CDR2 SYGVNS. The CDR3 spans 13 residues. V lost 7 bases and J lost 2, with 10 bases in between. The CDR3, as DNA: TGTGCCAGCACCGCGGGGCTCACAGATACGCAGTATTTT. It yields the protein CASTAGLTDTQYF.

The chain has TRBV25-1 and TRBJ1-1; D is undetermined. CDR1 and CDR2 (germline): MGHDK, SYGVNS. V was cut by 0 bases and J by 3 bases, with 14 bases left in between. The CDR3 is 16 amino acids. The CDR3 loop reads CASSEYLTFGDTEAFF. The CDR3 region has the DNA TGTGCCAGCAGTGAATATCTAACATTCGGGGACACTGAAGCTTTCTTT.

In its sample, this clone was seen once. J is TRBJ2-7 and V is TRBV20-1; 7 nucleotides line up with TRBD1. The CDR3 covers 15 residues. Per the germline V gene, CDR1 is DFQATT and CDR2 is SNEGSKA (reference sequence). V was clipped by 3 bases and J by 0 bases; unmatched bases: 8. The CDR3 here is CSASGQGVNSYEQYF. CDR3 coding DNA: TGCAGTGCTAGTGGCCAGGGGGTGAACTCCTACGAGCAGTACTTC.

The chain has TRBV10-3 and TRBJ2-3, with 8 bases matching TRBD2. Germline assignment: CDR1 ENHRY and CDR2 SYGVKD. The CDR3 consists of 18 residues. V shed 0 bases and J 4 bases; nucleotides not matched to a gene: 12. CDR3 in DNA: TGTGCCATCAGTGAGTCGAGGGGAGGCGGGGGGCTCGCAGATACGCAGTATTTT. Residues: CAISESRGGGGLADTQYF.

As for this clone: The sample holds other DNA sequences that translate to the same CDR3. The chain has TRBV9 and TRBJ1-6, with D tentatively TRBD1 (6 bases). Germline CDR1 reads SGDLS; CDR2 reads YYNGEE. Trimming removed 0 bases at V and 0 bases at J, with 10 bases between. The CDR3 is 17 residues long. CDR3 DNA: TGTGCCAGCAGCGTAGCCGGACAGAGCTCCTATAATTCACCCCTCCACTTT. Amino acid sequence: CASSVAGQSSYNSPLHF.

The V call is TRBV13, the J call TRBJ2-1; TRBD2 matches at 7 bases. Per the germline V gene, CDR1 is PRHDT and CDR2 is FYEKMQ (reference sequence). The CDR3 sequence is 17 residues long. J lost 4 bases, V lost 0 bases, and 9 bases had no gene match. The CDR3 nucleotides are TGTGCCAGCAGCTTAGGTTCGGGGGGATCGGCATACAATGAGCAGTTCTTC. Its protein product is CASSLGSGGSAYNEQFF.

The rearrangement joins TRBV7-2 to TRBJ2-3; TRBD1 might be the D (6 bases). Deletions cut 5 bases from V and 7 bases from J, with 16 bases between. The CDR3 has 14 amino acids. Germline V gene lookup returns CDR1 SGHTA and CDR2 FQGNSA. The CDR3 sequence: CASSDSTGRNTQYF. The CDR3 nucleotides read TGTGCCAGCAGCGATTCGACAGGACGCAATACGCAGTATTTT.

This clone was counted a few times. The V and J genes are TRBV5-4 and TRBJ2-7, with a tentative D call TRBD2 (5 bases). CDR3 size: 13 residues. Trimming removed 3 bases from V and 1 base from J, with 8 bases in between. Germline loops: CDR1 SGHNT, CDR2 YYREEE (reference sequence). CDR3 in DNA: TGTGCCAGCAGCTGGCCGGGGTCCTACGAGCAGTACTTC. Translated: CASSWPGSYEQYF.

The CDR3 DNA is TGTGCCAGCAGGGCCACAGATACGCAGTATTTT. Translating it yields CASRATDTQYF. The chain uses TRBV9 and TRBJ2-3; D not certain. Per the germline V gene, CDR1 is SGDLS and CDR2 is YYNGEE. V lost 5 bases and J 2 bases, leaving 3 bases between the germline ends. There are 11 residues in the CDR3.

V usage is TRBV18 and J usage is TRBJ1-6, with 8 bases lining up with TRBD1. Germline V gene data show CDR1 as KGHSH and CDR2 as LQKENI. CDR3 length: 15 residues. With 4 bases clipped from V and 7 bases from J, the junction kept 6 bases outside the gene matches. The CDR3 DNA reads TGTGCCAGCTCACTCGACAGGGGCGGCAATTCACCCCTCCACTTT. Translated: CASSLDRGGNSPLHF.

This chain joins TRBV6-1 and TRBJ1-4; 8 nucleotides line up with TRBD1. The germline V gene encodes CDR1 MNHNS and CDR2 SASEGT. J lost 0 bases, V lost 2 bases, and 5 bases had no gene match. This CDR3 contains 17 residues. The CDR3 is CASSETGGRATNEKLFF. In DNA, the CDR3 is TGTGCCAGCAGTGAAACAGGGGGAAGAGCAACTAATGAAAAACTGTTTTTT.

There are a few counts of this clone. The chain uses TRBV18 and TRBJ2-7; 10 positions agree with TRBD1. Per the germline V gene, CDR1 is KGHSH and CDR2 is LQKENI. With 4 bases clipped from V and 5 bases from J, the junction kept 8 bases outside the gene matches. This CDR3 is 15 amino acids long. CDR3 amino acids: CASSLRQGATDEQYF. The CDR3 nucleotides read TGTGCCAGCTCACTACGACAGGGGGCTACTGACGAGCAGTACTTC.

The chain has TRBV29-1 and TRBJ2-7; 8 nucleotides line up with TRBD1. Trimming cost V 3 bases and J 3 bases; bases outside gene matches: 7. Germline V gene lookup returns CDR1 SQVTM and CDR2 ANQGSEA. CDR3 length equals 14 residues. The CDR3 sequence is CSVDRTGPLYEQYF. The CDR3 DNA follows: TGCAGCGTTGACCGGACAGGGCCCCTCTACGAGCAGTACTTC.

V is TRBV6-5 and J is TRBJ1-3, with a tentative D call TRBD1 (6 bases). The V end lost 8 bases, the J end lost 4 bases, and 12 bases lay between the germline ends. Germline V gene lookup returns CDR1 MNHEY and CDR2 SVGAGI. This CDR3 is built from 13 residues. CDR3 DNA sequence: TGTGCCAGCCAGGGGCGCCTGGGAAACACCATATATTTT. Translated, it gives CASQGRLGNTIYF.

This clone appeared once. The V call is TRBV5-1, the J call TRBJ2-3; tentatively, D is TRBD1 (6 bases). The CDR3 runs to 14 residues. Germline values: CDR1 SGHRS, CDR2 YFSETQ. Trimming pared 4 bases from V and 7 bases from J, leaving 16 bases between. The DNA of the CDR3 is TGCGCCAGCAGCGGAAACTCACAGGGACATACGCAGTATTTT. Its translation: CASSGNSQGHTQYF.

The chain employs TRBV7-2 and TRBJ2-3; D gene ambiguous. The germline CDR1 and CDR2 sequences are SGHTA and FQGNSA. This CDR3 region has 15 residues. Trimming took 2 bases from V and 4 from J, leaving 13 bases between them. In nucleotides, the CDR3 is TGTGCCAGCAGCTTAAACGTCCTGGGCCCAGATACGCAGTATTTT. The encoded protein is CASSLNVLGPDTQYF. Full variable domain (outside the CDR3, taken from reference TRBV7-2 and TRBJ2-3): GAGVSQSPSNKVTEKGKDVELRCDPISGHTALYWYRQSLGQGLEFLIYFQGNSAPDKSGLPSDRFSAERTGGSVSTLTIQRTQQEDSAVYLCASSLNVLGPDTQYFGPGTRLTVL.

The chain combines TRBV7-9 with TRBJ1-4; no clear D. This CDR3 contains 12 residues. Looked up from germline, CDR1 is SEHNR and CDR2 is FQNEAQ (reference sequence). The V end lost 3 bases, the J end lost 4 bases, and 3 bases lay between the germline ends. DNA of the CDR3: TGTGCCAGCAGCTTTAGTAATGAAAAACTGTTTTTT. Translation gives CASSFSNEKLFF.

This clone was seen more than once but under ten times. The V and J genes are TRBV2 and TRBJ2-2; D is perhaps TRBD1 (5 bases). The CDR3 length is 16 residues. The germline V gene encodes CDR1 SNHLY and CDR2 FYNNEI. Trimming removed 2 bases from V and 0 bases from J, with 10 bases in between. The CDR3 DNA sequence: TGTGCCAGCAGTGAACTAGGGGCCTCGAACACCGGGGAGCTGTTTTTT. Its translation: CASSELGASNTGELFF.